The sequence of this T cell receptor beta chain was determined in a study of cytomegalovirus exposure and HLA in healthy donors. Study-level findings and limits: An Asian-associated ancestry cluster reportedly showed fewer N-insertions than the roughly 670-donor mean in a later analysis. Later on, an analysis found that several of the most significant clusters appeared to be linked to common viral pathogens, which included parvovirus B19.

Amplification used 60 Vbeta primers and 13 Jbeta primers. Assay: immunoSEQ multiplex PCR; the TCRdb copy retains only in-frame clones and omits some. Of over 55,000 clones listed, around 77% were seen once; the top ten hold about 4.7%. Donors were ostensibly healthy at sampling, although undocumented immune exposures were probable. The table lists this clone with a few counts. Its antigen remains unknown. From germline, CDR1 is SNHLY and CDR2 FYNNEI. The CDR3 consists of 15 residues. V shed 3 bases, J shed 5 bases, and the junction held 7 bases outside the gene matches. The source of this sequence is a woman in her thirties in good health and CMV-seronegative. Sequencing used PBMCs. The chain joins TRBV2 to TRBJ1-1; 9 bases map to TRBD1. In DNA, the CDR3 is TGTGCCAGCAGTGAGGGACAGGGTAACGAGACTGAAGCTTTCTTT. Its protein is CASSEGQGNETEAFF.